Shown below are 10 T cell receptor beta chains from a single sample sequenced in a study of shared clonotypes between healthy human individuals. Repertoires were generated with immunoSEQ multiplex PCR, while TCRdb's copy carries only in-frame clones and drops some. The sample holds 800,000 to 1,200,000 clones; around 78% are singletons and the top ten take more than 0.45%. The sequencing sample was made of memory CD4+ T cells from PBMCs. Subset meaning: CD45RA-negative fraction. The receptors were sampled from a man younger than 35 in good health. Some clones in this sample may be carry-over from other donors' samples.

V gene TRBV9 combines with J gene TRBJ1-1; a possible D gene is TRBD1 (6 bases). Germline CDR1 and CDR2: SGDLS and YYNGEE. CDR3 length: 18 residues. Trimming left V 4 bases short and J 6 bases short, with 28 bases between. This CDR3 reads CASSPKRTALRWGSEAFF. The CDR3 DNA reads TGTGCCAGCAGCCCTAAGAGGACAGCCCTCCGATGGGGCTCTGAAGCTTTCTTT.

The chain employs TRBV28 and TRBJ2-7; 10 bases line up with TRBD1. The CDR3 runs 16 residues. J was trimmed by 2 bases and V by 5 bases; bases with no gene match: 9. The V gene's germline CDR1 is MDHEN and CDR2 SYDVKM. CDR3 sequence: CASSLTGTGVPYEQYF. CDR3 DNA: TGTGCCAGCAGTCTTACCGGGACAGGGGTCCCCTACGAGCAGTACTTC.

In its sample, this clone was seen once. This chain links TRBV18 with TRBJ2-3; no clear D gene. Germline CDR1 reads KGHSH; CDR2 reads LQKENI. The germline V and J ends were trimmed by 6 bases and 0 bases, with 13 bases remaining between them. The CDR3 has 15 residues. The CDR3 region is CASSVAAPSTDTQYF. The CDR3, as DNA: TGTGCCAGCTCGGTCGCGGCTCCGAGCACAGATACGCAGTATTTT.

V gene TRBV5-4 combines with J gene TRBJ1-3; D is perhaps TRBD1 (5 bases). The CDR3 has 15 residues. The V gene lost 0 bases and the J gene lost 1 base, with 8 bases spanning the gap. Germline loops: CDR1 SGHNT, CDR2 YYREEE (reference sequence). This chain's CDR3 is CASSLDGGSGNTIYF. The CDR3 coding sequence is TGTGCCAGCAGCTTGGACGGGGGTTCTGGAAACACCATATATTTT.

This chain joins TRBV19 and TRBJ1-1, with D possibly TRBD1 on 5 matching bases. CDR3 length: 14 amino acids. Germline V gene data show CDR1 as LNHDA and CDR2 as SQIVND (reference sequence). Trimming cost V 0 bases and J 6 bases, with 11 bases left between them. CDR3 sequence: CASSIDQGFAEAFF. The CDR3 DNA follows: TGTGCCAGTAGTATAGATCAGGGATTCGCTGAAGCTTTCTTT.

This chain connects TRBV19 to TRBJ1-5; D possibly corresponds to TRBD1 (5 bases). This CDR3 spans 15 amino acids. The germline gives CDR1 LNHDA, CDR2 SQIVND (reference sequence). With 5 bases removed from V and 6 bases from J, the gap between germline ends came to 17 bases. CDR3 sequence (DNA): TGTGCCAGTAGTCGCGGCGGGGCGAATCCTCAGCCCCAGCATTTT. This translates into CASSRGGANPQPQHF. The whole variable domain, filled in from reference TRBV19 and TRBJ1-5, reads DGGITQSPKYLFRKEGQNVTLSCEQNLNHDAMYWYRQDPGQGLRLIYYSQIVNDFQKGDIAEGYSVSREKKESFPLTVTSAQKNPTAFYLCASSRGGANPQPQHFGDGTRLSIL.

This chain links TRBV27 with TRBJ2-5; D gene unclear. Germline loops: CDR1 MNHEY, CDR2 SMNVEV (reference sequence). V dropped 5 bases and J dropped 2 bases, with 12 bases sitting between them. CDR3 size: 14 residues. The CDR3 sequence is CASSPVDIQETQYF. CDR3 nucleotide sequence: TGTGCCAGCAGTCCCGTCGACATACAAGAGACCCAGTACTTC.

The chain recombines TRBV5-1 with TRBJ1-1; 9 bases are a match to TRBD1. Germline trimming cut 2 bases from V and 4 bases from J; bases unmatched to any gene: 3. Germline CDR1 SGHRS, CDR2 YFSETQ. The CDR3 length is 14 residues. The CDR3 region is CASSLWTGATEAFF. The CDR3 nucleotides are TGCGCCAGCAGCTTATGGACAGGGGCCACTGAAGCTTTCTTT.

The chain joins TRBV28 to TRBJ1-2; D gene ambiguous. With 10 bases removed from V and 8 bases from J, the gap between germline ends came to 23 bases. Germline CDR1 and CDR2: MDHEN and SYDVKM. CDR3 size: 14 residues. As DNA, the CDR3 is TGTGCCACCACCGCCTCAGGACTTACACGGGGCTACACCTTC. Translation: CATTASGLTRGYTF.

The rearrangement uses TRBV5-1 and TRBJ2-3; D is unresolved. This CDR3 spans 13 amino acids. V was trimmed by 4 bases and J by 0 bases, leaving 6 bases between them. Germline CDR1 SGHRS, CDR2 YFSETQ. CDR3 DNA: TGCGCCAGCAGCGTAGGTAGCACAGATACGCAGTATTTT. This sequence encodes CASSVGSTDTQYF. Combining the CDR3 with reference TRBV5-1 and TRBJ2-3 gives the whole variable domain KAGVTQTPRYLIKTRGQQVTLSCSPISGHRSVSWYQQTPGQGLQFLFEYFSETQRNKGNFPGRFSGRQFSNSRSEMNVSTLELGDSALYLCASSVGSTDTQYFGPGTRLTVL.